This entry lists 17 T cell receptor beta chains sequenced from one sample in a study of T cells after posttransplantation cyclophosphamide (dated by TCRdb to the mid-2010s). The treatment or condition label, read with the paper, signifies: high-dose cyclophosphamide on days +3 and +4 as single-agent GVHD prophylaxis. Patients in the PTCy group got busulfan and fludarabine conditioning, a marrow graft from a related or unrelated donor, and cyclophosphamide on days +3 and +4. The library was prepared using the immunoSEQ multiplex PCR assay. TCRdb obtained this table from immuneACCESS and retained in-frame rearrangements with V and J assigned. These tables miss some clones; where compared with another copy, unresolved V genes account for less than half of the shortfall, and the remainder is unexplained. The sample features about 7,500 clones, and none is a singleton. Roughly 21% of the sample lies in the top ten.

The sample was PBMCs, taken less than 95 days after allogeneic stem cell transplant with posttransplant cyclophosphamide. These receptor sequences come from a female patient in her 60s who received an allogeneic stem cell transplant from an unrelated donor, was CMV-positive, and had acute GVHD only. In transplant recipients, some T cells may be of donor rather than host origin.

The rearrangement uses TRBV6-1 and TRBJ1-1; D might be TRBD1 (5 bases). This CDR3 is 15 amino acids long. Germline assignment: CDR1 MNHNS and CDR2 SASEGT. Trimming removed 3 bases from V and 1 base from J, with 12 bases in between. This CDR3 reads CASSDSRARNTEAFF. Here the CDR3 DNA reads TGTGCCAGCAGTGATAGCAGGGCAAGGAACACTGAAGCTTTCTTT.

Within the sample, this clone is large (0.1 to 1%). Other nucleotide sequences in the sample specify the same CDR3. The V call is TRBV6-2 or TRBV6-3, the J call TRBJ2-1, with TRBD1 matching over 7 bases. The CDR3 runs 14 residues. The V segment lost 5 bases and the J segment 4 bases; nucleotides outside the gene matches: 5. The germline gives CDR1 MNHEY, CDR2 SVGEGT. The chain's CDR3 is CASSRQGSYNEQFF. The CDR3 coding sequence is TGTGCCAGCAGTCGACAGGGATCTTACAATGAGCAGTTCTTC.

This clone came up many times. The CDR3 DNA is TGTGCCAGCAGCCAAAGAACTAGCGGGAGCTACGAGCAGTACTTC. Translated, it gives CASSQRTSGSYEQYF. The J gene is TRBJ2-7, the V gene TRBV16; 11 positions agree with TRBD2. Germline assignment: CDR1 KGHSY and CDR2 FQNENV. Trimming cost V 2 bases and J 3 bases; bases outside gene matches: 3. The CDR3 totals 15 residues.

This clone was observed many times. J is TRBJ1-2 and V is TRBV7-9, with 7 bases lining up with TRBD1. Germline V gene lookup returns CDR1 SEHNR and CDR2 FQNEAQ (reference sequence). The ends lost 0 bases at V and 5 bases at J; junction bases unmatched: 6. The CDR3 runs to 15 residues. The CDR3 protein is CASSLANRGGYGYTF. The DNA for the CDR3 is TGTGCCAGCAGCTTAGCCAACAGGGGCGGGTATGGCTACACCTTC.

The CDR3: CSVSGTSGSSYNEQFF. In DNA, the CDR3 is TGCAGCGTAAGCGGGACTAGCGGAAGCTCCTACAATGAGCAGTTCTTC. The chain links TRBV29-1 to TRBJ2-1; 11 nucleotides line up with TRBD2. The ends lost 6 bases at V and 0 bases at J; junction bases unmatched: 7. The CDR3 loop spans 16 amino acids. Per germline, CDR1 SQVTM and CDR2 ANQGSEA.

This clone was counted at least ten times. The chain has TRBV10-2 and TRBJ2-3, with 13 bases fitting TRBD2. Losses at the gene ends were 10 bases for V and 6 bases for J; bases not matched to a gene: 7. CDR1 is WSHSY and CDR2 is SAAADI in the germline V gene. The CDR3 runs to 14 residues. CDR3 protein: CATGTSGIDDTQYF. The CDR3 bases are TGCGCCACCGGGACTAGCGGGATCGATGATACGCAGTATTTT.

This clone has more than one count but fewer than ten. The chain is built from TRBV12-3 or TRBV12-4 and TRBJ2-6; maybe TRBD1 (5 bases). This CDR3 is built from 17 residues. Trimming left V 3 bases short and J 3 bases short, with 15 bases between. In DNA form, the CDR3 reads TGTGCCAGCAGTTTCGGGCAGGGATTGAGTGGGGCCAACGTCCTGACTTTC. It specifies CASSFGQGLSGANVLTF.

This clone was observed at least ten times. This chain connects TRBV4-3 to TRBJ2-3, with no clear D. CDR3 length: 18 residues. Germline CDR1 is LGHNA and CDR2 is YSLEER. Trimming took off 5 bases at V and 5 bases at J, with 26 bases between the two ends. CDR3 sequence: CASSSPPLSRRLGDTQYF. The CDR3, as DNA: TGCGCCAGCAGCTCGCCCCCCCTCTCTAGGCGGCTAGGAGATACGCAGTATTTT.

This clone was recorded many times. In DNA form, the CDR3 reads TGTGCCAGCTGGGGCTGGACAGACAGTGAGCAGTTCTTC. It encodes CASWGWTDSEQFF. The V gene is TRBV6-2 or TRBV6-3, the J gene TRBJ2-1; TRBD1 might be the D (6 bases). CDR3 length: 13 residues. V was trimmed by 8 bases and J by 9 bases, leaving 17 bases between them. Germline CDR1 is MNHEY and CDR2 is SVGEGT.

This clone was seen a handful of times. The CDR3, as DNA: TGTGCCTGGAGTGTATTCGGACTAGCGGGGGGCTTAAGCTCCTACAATGAGCAGTTCTTC. Translation gives CAWSVFGLAGGLSSYNEQFF. The chain joins TRBV30 to TRBJ2-1, with 14 bases that match TRBD2. Per germline, CDR1 GTSNPN and CDR2 SVGIG (reference sequence). The V and J ends lost 0 bases and 0 bases, in that order; junction bases with no gene match: 10. This CDR3 contains 20 residues.

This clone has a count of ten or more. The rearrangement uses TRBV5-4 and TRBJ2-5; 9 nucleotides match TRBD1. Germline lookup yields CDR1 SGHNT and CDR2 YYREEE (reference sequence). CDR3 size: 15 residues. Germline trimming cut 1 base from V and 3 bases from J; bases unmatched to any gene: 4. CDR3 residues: CASSLPGQGKETQYF. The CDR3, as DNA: TGTGCCAGCAGCTTGCCGGGACAGGGTAAAGAGACCCAGTACTTC. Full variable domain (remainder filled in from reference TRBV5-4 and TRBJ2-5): ETGVTQSPTHLIKTRGQQVTLRCSSQSGHNTVSWYQQALGQGPQFIFQYYREEENGRGNFPPRFSGLQFPNYSSELNVNALELDDSALYLCASSLPGQGKETQYFGPGTRLLVL.

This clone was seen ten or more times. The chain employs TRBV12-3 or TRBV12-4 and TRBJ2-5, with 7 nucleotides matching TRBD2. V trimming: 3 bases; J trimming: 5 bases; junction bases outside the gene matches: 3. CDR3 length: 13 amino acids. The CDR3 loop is CASSLRGGETQYF. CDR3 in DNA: TGTGCCAGCAGTTTGAGGGGAGGGGAGACCCAGTACTTC.

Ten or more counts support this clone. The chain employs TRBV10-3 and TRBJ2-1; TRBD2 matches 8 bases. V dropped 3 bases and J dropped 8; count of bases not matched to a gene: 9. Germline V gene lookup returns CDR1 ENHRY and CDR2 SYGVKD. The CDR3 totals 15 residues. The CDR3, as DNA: TGTGCCATCAGTGACCCGGGACTAGAAAACGATGAGCAGTTCTTC. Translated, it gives CAISDPGLENDEQFF.

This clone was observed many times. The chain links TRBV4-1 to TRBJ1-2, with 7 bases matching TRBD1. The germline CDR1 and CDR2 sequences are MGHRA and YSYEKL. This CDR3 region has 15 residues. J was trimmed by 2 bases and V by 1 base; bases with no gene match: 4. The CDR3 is CASSQVEGANYGYTF. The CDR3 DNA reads TGCGCCAGCAGCCAAGTTGAGGGGGCAAACTATGGCTACACCTTC.

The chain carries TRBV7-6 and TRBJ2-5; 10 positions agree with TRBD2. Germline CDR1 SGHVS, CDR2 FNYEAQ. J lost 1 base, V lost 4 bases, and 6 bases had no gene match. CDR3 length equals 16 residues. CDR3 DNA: TGTGCCAGCAGCTCTCCACTAGCGGGGAGCCAAGAGACCCAGTACTTC. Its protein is CASSSPLAGSQETQYF. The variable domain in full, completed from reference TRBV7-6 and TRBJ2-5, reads GAGVSQSPRYKVTKRGQDVALRCDPISGHVSLYWYRQALGQGPEFLTYFNYEAQQDKSGLPNDRFSAERPEGSISTLTIQRTEQRDSAMYRCASSSPLAGSQETQYFGPGTRLLVL.

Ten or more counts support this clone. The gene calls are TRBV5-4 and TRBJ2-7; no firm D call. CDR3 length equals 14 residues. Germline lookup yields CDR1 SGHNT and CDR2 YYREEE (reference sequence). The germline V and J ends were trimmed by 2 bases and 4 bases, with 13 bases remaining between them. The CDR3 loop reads CASSLGGMLYEQYF. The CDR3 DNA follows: TGTGCCAGCAGCTTAGGCGGCATGCTATACGAGCAGTACTTC.

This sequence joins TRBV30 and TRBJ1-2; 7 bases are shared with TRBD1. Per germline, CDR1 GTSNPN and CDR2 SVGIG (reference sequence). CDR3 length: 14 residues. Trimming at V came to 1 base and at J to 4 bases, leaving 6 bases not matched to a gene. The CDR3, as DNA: TGTGCCTGGAGTGGGGAAAGGGACAGCTATGGCTACACCTTC. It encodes CAWSGERDSYGYTF.